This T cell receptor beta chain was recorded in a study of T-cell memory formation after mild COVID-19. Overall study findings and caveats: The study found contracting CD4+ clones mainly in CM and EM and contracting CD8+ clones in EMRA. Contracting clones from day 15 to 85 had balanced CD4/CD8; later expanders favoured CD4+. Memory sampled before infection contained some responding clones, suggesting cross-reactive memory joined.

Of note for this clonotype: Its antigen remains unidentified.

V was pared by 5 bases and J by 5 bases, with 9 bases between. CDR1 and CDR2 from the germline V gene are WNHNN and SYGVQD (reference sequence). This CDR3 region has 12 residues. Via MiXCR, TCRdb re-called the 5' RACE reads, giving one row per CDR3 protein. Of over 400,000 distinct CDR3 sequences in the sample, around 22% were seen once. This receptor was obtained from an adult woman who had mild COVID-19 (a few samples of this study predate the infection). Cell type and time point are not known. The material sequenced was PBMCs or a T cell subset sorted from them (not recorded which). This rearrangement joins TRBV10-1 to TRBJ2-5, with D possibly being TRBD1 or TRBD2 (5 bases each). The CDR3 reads CASSRDGETQYF. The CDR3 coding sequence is TGCGCCAGCAGTCGGGACGGGGAGACCCAGTACTTC.